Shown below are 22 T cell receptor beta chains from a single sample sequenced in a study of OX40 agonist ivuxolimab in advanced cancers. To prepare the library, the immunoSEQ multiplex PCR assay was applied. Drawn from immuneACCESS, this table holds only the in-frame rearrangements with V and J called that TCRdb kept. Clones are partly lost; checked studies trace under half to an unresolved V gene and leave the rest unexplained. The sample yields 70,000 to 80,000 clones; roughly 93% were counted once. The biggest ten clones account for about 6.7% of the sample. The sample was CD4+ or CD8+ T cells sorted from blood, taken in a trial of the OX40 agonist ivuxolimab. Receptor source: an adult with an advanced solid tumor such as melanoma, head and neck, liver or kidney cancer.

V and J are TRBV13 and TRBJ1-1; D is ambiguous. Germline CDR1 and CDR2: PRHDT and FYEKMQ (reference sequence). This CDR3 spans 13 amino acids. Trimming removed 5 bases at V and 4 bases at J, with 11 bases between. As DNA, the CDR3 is TGTGCCAGCAGCCCGGGGTCGGGCACTGAAGCTTTCTTT. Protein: CASSPGSGTEAFF.

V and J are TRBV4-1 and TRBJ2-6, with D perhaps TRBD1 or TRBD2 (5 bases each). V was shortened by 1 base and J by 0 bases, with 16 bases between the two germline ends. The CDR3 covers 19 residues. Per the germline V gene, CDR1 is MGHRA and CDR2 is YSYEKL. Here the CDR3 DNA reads TGCGCCAGCAGCCAAGGGCCTCGGGGACCATCCTCTGGGGCCAACGTCCTGACTTTC. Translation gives CASSQGPRGPSSGANVLTF.

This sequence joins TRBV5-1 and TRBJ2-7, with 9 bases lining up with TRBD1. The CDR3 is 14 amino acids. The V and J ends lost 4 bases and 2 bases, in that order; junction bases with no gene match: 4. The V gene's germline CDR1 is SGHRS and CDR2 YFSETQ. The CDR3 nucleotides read TGCGCCAGCAGCGGGGGACAGGGTCCCTACGAGCAGTACTTC. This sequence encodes CASSGGQGPYEQYF.

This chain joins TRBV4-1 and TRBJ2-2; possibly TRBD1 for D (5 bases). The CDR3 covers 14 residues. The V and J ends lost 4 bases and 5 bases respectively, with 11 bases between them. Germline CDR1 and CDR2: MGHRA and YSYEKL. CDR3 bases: TGCGCCAGCAGCCTATCTCAGGGTACCGGGGAGCTGTTTTTT. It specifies CASSLSQGTGELFF.

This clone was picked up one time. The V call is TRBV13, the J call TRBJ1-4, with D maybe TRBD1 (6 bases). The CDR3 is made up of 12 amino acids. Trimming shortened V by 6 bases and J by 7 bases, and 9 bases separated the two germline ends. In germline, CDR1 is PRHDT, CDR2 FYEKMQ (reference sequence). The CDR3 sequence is CASSTQGEKLFF. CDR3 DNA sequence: TGTGCCAGCAGTACACAGGGTGAAAAACTGTTTTTT. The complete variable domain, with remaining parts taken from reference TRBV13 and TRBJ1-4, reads AAGVIQSPRHLIKEKRETATLKCYPIPRHDTVYWYQQGPGQDPQFLISFYEKMQSDKGSIPDRFSAQQFSDYHSELNMSSLELGDSALYFCASSTQGEKLFFGSGTQLSVL.

DNA of the CDR3: TGTGCCAGCTCACCACCGGGCGGCTACGAGCAGTACTTC. Protein sequence: CASSPPGGYEQYF. V usage is TRBV18 and J usage is TRBJ2-7; D is unresolved. There are 13 residues in the CDR3. Germline lookup yields CDR1 KGHSH and CDR2 LQKENI. V was pared by 0 bases and J by 3 bases, with 6 bases between.

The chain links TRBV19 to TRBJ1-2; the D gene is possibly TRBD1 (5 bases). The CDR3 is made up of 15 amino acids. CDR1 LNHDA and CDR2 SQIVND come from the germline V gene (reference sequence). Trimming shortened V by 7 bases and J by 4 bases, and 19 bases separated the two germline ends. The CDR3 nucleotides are TGTGCCAGTAAGGTTGTTCAGGAGGGGTTCTATGGCTACACCTTC. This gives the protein CASKVVQEGFYGYTF.

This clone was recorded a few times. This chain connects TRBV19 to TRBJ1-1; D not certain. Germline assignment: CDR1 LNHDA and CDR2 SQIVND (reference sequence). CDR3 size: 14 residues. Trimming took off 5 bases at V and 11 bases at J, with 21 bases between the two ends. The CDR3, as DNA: TGTGCCAGTAGTTCCCACGAGAGCCTGTGGCAGGCTTTCTTT. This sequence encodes CASSSHESLWQAFF.

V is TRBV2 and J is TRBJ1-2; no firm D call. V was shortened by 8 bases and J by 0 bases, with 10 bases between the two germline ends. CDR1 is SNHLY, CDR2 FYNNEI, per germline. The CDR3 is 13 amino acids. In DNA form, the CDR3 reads TGTGCCAGCGCAATTTACTCTAACTATGGCTACACCTTC. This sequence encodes CASAIYSNYGYTF. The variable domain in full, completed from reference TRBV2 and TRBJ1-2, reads EPEVTQTPSHQVTQMGQEVILRCVPISNHLYFYWYRQILGQKVEFLVSFYNNEISEKSEIFDDQFSVERPDGSNFTLKIRSTKLEDSAMYFCASAIYSNYGYTFGSGTRLTVV.

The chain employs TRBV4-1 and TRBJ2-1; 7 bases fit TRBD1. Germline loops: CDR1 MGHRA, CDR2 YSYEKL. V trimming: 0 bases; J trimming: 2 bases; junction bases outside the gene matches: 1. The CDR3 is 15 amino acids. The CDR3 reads CASSQEDRPYNEQFF. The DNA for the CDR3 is TGCGCCAGCAGCCAAGAGGACAGGCCCTACAATGAGCAGTTCTTC.

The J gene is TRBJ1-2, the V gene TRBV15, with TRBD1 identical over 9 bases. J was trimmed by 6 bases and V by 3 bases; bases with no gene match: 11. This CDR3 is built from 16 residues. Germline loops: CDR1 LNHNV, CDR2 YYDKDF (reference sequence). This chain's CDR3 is CATSSGRDRVLDGYTF. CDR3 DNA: TGTGCCACCAGCAGCGGGAGGGACAGGGTCCTGGATGGCTACACCTTC.

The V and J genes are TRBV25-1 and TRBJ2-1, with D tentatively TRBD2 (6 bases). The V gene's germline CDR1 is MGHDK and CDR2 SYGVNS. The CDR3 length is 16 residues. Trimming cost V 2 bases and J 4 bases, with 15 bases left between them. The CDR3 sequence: CASSEVGRGLYNEQFF. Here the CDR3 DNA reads TGTGCCAGCAGTGAAGTCGGGCGGGGACTTTACAATGAGCAGTTCTTC. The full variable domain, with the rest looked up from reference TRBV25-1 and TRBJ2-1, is EADIYQTPRYLVIGTGKKITLECSQTMGHDKMYWYQQDPGMELHLIHYSYGVNSTEKGDLSSESTVSRIRTEHFPLTLESARPSHTSQYLCASSEVGRGLYNEQFFGPGTRLTVL.

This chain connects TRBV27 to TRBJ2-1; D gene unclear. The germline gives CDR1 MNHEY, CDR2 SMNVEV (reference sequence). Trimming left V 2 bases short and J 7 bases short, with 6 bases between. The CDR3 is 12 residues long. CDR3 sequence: CASSLVGNEQFF. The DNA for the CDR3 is TGTGCCAGCAGTTTAGTAGGGAATGAGCAGTTCTTC.

The DNA of the CDR3 is TGTGCCAGCGGACAGGGCTACAATGAGCAGTTCTTC. As protein: CASGQGYNEQFF. The V call is TRBV6-5, the J call TRBJ2-1, with 8 nucleotides matching TRBD1. V shed 8 bases, J shed 3 bases, and the junction held 0 bases outside the gene matches. The CDR3 runs to 12 residues. Germline lookup yields CDR1 MNHEY and CDR2 SVGAGI.

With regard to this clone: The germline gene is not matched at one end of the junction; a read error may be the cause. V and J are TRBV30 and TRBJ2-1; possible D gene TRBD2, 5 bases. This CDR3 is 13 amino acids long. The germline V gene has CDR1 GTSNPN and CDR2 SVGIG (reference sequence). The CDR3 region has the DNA TGTGCCTGGAGTTCTAGCTCCCACAATGAGCAGTTCTTC. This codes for CAWSSSSHNEQFF.

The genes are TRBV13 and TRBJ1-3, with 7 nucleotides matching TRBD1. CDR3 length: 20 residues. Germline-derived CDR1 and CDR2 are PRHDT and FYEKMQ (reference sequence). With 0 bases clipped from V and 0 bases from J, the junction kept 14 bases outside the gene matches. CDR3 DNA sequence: TGTGCCAGCAGCTTAGGGTACTCCTTCACAGGGGCTATCTCTGGAAACACCATATATTTT. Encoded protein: CASSLGYSFTGAISGNTIYF.

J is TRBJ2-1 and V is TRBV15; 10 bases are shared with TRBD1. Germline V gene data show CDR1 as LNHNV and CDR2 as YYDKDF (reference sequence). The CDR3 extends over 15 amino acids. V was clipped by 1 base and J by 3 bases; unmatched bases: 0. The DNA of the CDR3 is TGTGCCACCAGCAGAGGGACAGGGGGCTACAATGAGCAGTTCTTC. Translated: CATSRGTGGYNEQFF.

The CDR3 spells CASIGTPGNEQFF. Written as DNA, the CDR3 is TGTGCCAGCATCGGGACACCAGGCAATGAGCAGTTCTTC. The J gene is TRBJ2-1, the V gene TRBV27; D possibly corresponds to TRBD1 (6 bases). Germline CDR1 is MNHEY and CDR2 is SMNVEV (reference sequence). With 7 bases removed from V and 6 bases from J, the gap between germline ends came to 13 bases. The CDR3 is 13 amino acids.

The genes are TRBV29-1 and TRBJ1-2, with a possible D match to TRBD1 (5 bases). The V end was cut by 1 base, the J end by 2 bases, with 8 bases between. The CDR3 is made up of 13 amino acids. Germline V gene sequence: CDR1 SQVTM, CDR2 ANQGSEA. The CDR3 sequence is CSVEGDSNYGYTF. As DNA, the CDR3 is TGCAGCGTTGAAGGAGACAGCAACTATGGCTACACCTTC.

The CDR3 region is CATSGTTYNEQFF. As DNA, the CDR3 is TGTGCCACCAGTGGGACTACCTACAATGAGCAGTTCTTC. The V gene is TRBV15, the J gene TRBJ2-1, with 7 nucleotides matching TRBD2. With 6 bases clipped from V and 2 bases from J, the junction kept 1 base outside the gene matches. Germline-derived CDR1 and CDR2 are LNHNV and YYDKDF (reference sequence). This CDR3 is 13 amino acids long. Full variable domain (rest looked up from reference TRBV15 and TRBJ2-1): DAMVIQNPRYQVTQFGKPVTLSCSQTLNHNVMYWYQQKSSQAPKLLFHYYDKDFNNEADTPDNFQSRRPNTSFCFLDIRSPGLGDTAMYLCATSGTTYNEQFFGPGTRLTVL.

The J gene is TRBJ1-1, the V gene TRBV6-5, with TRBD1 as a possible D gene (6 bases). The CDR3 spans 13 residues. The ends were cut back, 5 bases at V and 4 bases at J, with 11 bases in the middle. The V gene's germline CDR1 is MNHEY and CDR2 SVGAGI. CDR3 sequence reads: CASSQTGTTEAFF. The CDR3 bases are TGTGCCAGCAGTCAAACAGGGACCACTGAAGCTTTCTTT.

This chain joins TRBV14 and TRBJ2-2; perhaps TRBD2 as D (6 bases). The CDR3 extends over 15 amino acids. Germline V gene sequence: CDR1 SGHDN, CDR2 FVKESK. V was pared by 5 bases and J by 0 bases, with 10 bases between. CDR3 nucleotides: TGTGCCAGCAGCGGGCGCGGGGCGAACACCGGGGAGCTGTTTTTT. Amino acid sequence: CASSGRGANTGELFF.